One sample yielded the 18 T cell receptor beta chains listed below, sequenced in a study of blood T cell repertoires in COVID-19 (TCRdb year 2020). Libraries came from the immunoSEQ multiplex PCR assay. Imported from immuneACCESS, the table was reduced by TCRdb to in-frame sequences with V and J called. These copies leave out some clones; in studies compared against another copy, an unresolved V gene accounts for under half, and the cause of the remainder is not known. The sample table records around 170,000 clones; less than 90% of these occur just once. The ten biggest clones cover approximately 8% of the sample. The specimen was peripheral blood. Every receptor here comes from a woman aged 65 to 85 with COVID-19, enrolled during active disease.

V gene TRBV5-1 combines with J gene TRBJ2-7; TRBD1 matches at 7 bases. Losses at the gene ends were 0 bases for V and 5 bases for J; bases not matched to a gene: 11. Looked up from germline, CDR1 is SGHRS and CDR2 is YFSETQ. The CDR3 contains 16 residues. CDR3 residues: CASSLETGIRPHEQYF. The CDR3 DNA reads TGCGCCAGCAGCTTGGAGACAGGGATCAGGCCCCACGAGCAGTACTTC.

The chain uses TRBV5-4 and TRBJ2-1; TRBD2 is a possible D gene (6 bases). The CDR3 runs 15 residues. Trimming cost V 5 bases and J 1 base, with 13 bases left between them. Germline V gene lookup returns CDR1 SGHNT and CDR2 YYREEE (reference sequence). The chain's CDR3 is CASRVGDLSYNEQFF. The CDR3 coding sequence is TGTGCCAGCAGGGTGGGGGACTTATCCTACAATGAGCAGTTCTTC.

The gene calls are TRBV3-1 (or the pseudogene TRBV3-2) and TRBJ1-1; D possibly corresponds to TRBD1 (5 bases). The CDR3 is made up of 14 amino acids. Trimming stripped 1 base from V and 5 bases from J, with 11 bases between. Germline values: CDR1 LGHDT, CDR2 YNNKEL (reference sequence). The CDR3 DNA sequence: TGTGCCAGCAGCCAAGGTGGCGGGGGGACTGAAGCTTTCTTT. This translates into CASSQGGGGTEAFF.

The rearrangement joins TRBV3-1 (or the pseudogene TRBV3-2) to TRBJ2-7, with 8 nucleotides matching TRBD2. Looked up from germline, CDR1 is LGHDT and CDR2 is YNNKEL (reference sequence). The V and J ends lost 2 bases and 7 bases, in that order; junction bases with no gene match: 13. The CDR3 consists of 16 residues. CDR3 loop: CASSQRHPGGPGEQYF. The CDR3 DNA is TGTGCCAGCAGCCAAAGGCATCCGGGAGGGCCGGGTGAGCAGTACTTC.

This rearrangement joins TRBV19 to TRBJ1-5, with D perhaps TRBD1 (6 bases). Deletions cut 1 base from V and 4 bases from J, with 11 bases between. Germline CDR1 is LNHDA and CDR2 is SQIVND (reference sequence). The CDR3 contains 15 residues. The CDR3 region has the DNA TGTGCCAGTAGTATAGTCGGGACAAGTAATCAGCCCCAGCATTTT. Encoded protein: CASSIVGTSNQPQHF.

In this sample, this clone turned up once. The chain carries TRBV7-6 and TRBJ1-6; TRBD1 is a possible D gene (5 bases). The germline CDR1 and CDR2 sequences are SGHVS and FNYEAQ. Trimming took off 5 bases at V and 10 bases at J, with 15 bases between the two ends. CDR3 length: 14 residues. The CDR3 region has the DNA TGTGCCAGCAGCGACTCCCCAGGGAAATCACCCCTCCACTTT. It encodes CASSDSPGKSPLHF.

V usage is TRBV9 and J usage is TRBJ1-2; D perhaps matches TRBD1 (6 bases). The V and J ends lost 0 bases and 4 bases respectively, with 13 bases between them. CDR1 and CDR2 (germline): SGDLS, YYNGEE. CDR3 length equals 15 residues. The CDR3 sequence is CASSVGQGGFYGYTF. The CDR3 DNA reads TGTGCCAGCAGCGTAGGGCAAGGGGGTTTCTATGGCTACACCTTC.

The chain uses TRBV15 and TRBJ2-3, with D unresolved. CDR1 is LNHNV and CDR2 is YYDKDF in the germline V gene (reference sequence). The CDR3 runs 13 residues. The V end was cut by 8 bases, the J end by 1 base, with 10 bases between. CDR3 sequence: CATSLAGTDTQYF. CDR3 sequence (DNA): TGTGCCACCTCGCTGGCAGGCACAGATACGCAGTATTTT.

The chain links TRBV12-3 or TRBV12-4 to TRBJ1-1; no clear D. This CDR3 has 13 amino acids. The V end was cut by 10 bases, the J end by 1 base, with 13 bases between. In DNA, the CDR3 is TGTGCCATTGACCGGCAGCGGAACACTGAAGCTTTCTTT. The encoded protein is CAIDRQRNTEAFF.

The V and J genes are TRBV7-2 and TRBJ1-6; 7 bases are shared with TRBD1. V was pared by 2 bases and J by 5 bases, with 3 bases of the junction left unmatched. The CDR3 sequence is 15 residues long. The germline V gene has CDR1 SGHTA and CDR2 FQGNSA. The CDR3 sequence: CASSLYGTDNSPLHF. In DNA form, the CDR3 reads TGTGCCAGCAGCTTATACGGGACAGATAATTCACCCCTCCACTTT.

This clone was detected once. The V gene is TRBV5-6, the J gene TRBJ2-1; possible D gene TRBD2, 5 bases. CDR1 and CDR2 (germline): SGHDT, YYEEEE. The V end was cut by 1 base, the J end by 3 bases, with 17 bases between. CDR3 length equals 17 residues. The CDR3 DNA reads as TGTGCCAGCAGCTTGTCGGCTAGCACCCTTATCTACAATGAGCAGTTCTTC. This translates into CASSLSASTLIYNEQFF.

The CDR3 loop reads CASSYTGQSNQPQHF. For the CDR3, the DNA is TGTGCCAGCAGTTACACGGGACAGAGCAATCAGCCCCAGCATTTT. This chain joins TRBV6-2 or TRBV6-3 and TRBJ1-5; TRBD1 matches at 7 bases. The ends lost 2 bases at V and 1 base at J; junction bases unmatched: 2. The CDR3 has 15 residues. Germline assignment: CDR1 MNHEY and CDR2 SVGEGT.

The chain joins TRBV7-9 to TRBJ1-2, with 7 positions matching TRBD1. With V trimmed by 1 base and J by 3 bases, 8 bases remained unmatched. The CDR3 contains 16 residues. Germline CDR1 and CDR2: SEHNR and FQNEAQ (reference sequence). CDR3 in DNA: TGTGCCAGCAGCTTAGGGGGAAAGGGACAGCACTATGGCTACACCTTC. Translating gives CASSLGGKGQHYGYTF.

The rearrangement links TRBV19 to TRBJ2-1; TRBD2 aligns across 7 bases. Germline trimming cut 3 bases from V and 2 bases from J; bases unmatched to any gene: 7. Germline CDR1 LNHDA, CDR2 SQIVND (reference sequence). The CDR3 has 16 amino acids. The CDR3 DNA reads TGTGCCAGTAGTATTAGGGTAGCGGGCCCCTACAATGAGCAGTTCTTC. Translation: CASSIRVAGPYNEQFF.

The chain joins TRBV11-3 to TRBJ2-1, with 11 bases aligning to TRBD2. Germline CDR1 SGHNT, CDR2 YENEEA. The CDR3 is 17 amino acids. V shed 5 bases, J shed 6 bases, and the junction held 12 bases outside the gene matches. CDR3 in amino acids: CASSPGLAGPGVNEQFF. For the CDR3, the DNA is TGTGCCAGCAGCCCCGGACTAGCGGGCCCGGGAGTCAATGAGCAGTTCTTC. The full variable domain, its missing parts supplied by reference TRBV11-3 and TRBJ2-1, is EAGVVQSPRYKIIEKKQPVAFWCNPISGHNTLYWYLQNLGQGPELLIRYENEEAVDDSQLPKDRFSAERLKGVDSTLKIQPAELGDSAVYLCASSPGLAGPGVNEQFFGPGTRLTVL.

The V call is TRBV5-4, the J call TRBJ2-7, with 10 bases fitting TRBD2. This CDR3 spans 14 amino acids. V lost 5 bases, J lost 7 bases, and 9 bases stayed unmatched. Germline V lookup: CDR1 SGHNT, CDR2 YYREEE (reference sequence). The CDR3 bases are TGTGCCAGCAGTTCTCTAGCGGGAGTGGGGGAGCAGTACTTC. It codes for CASSSLAGVGEQYF. Together with reference TRBV5-4 and TRBJ2-7, the CDR3 gives the full variable domain: ETGVTQSPTHLIKTRGQQVTLRCSSQSGHNTVSWYQQALGQGPQFIFQYYREEENGRGNFPPRFSGLQFPNYSSELNVNALELDDSALYLCASSSLAGVGEQYFGPGTRLTVT.

This clone was found a few times. The chain combines TRBV5-1 with TRBJ2-1; possible D gene TRBD2, 6 bases. V shed 4 bases and J shed 7 bases, with 21 bases lying between them. The germline gives CDR1 SGHRS, CDR2 YFSETQ. This CDR3 contains 16 residues. The CDR3 DNA is TGCGCCAGCAGCCCGATACTAGCCTCTTCCATGAATGAGCAGTTCTTC. Translated, it gives CASSPILASSMNEQFF.

This chain links TRBV19 with TRBJ1-2; a possible D gene is TRBD1 (6 bases). This CDR3 has 14 amino acids. CDR1 and CDR2 from the germline V gene are LNHDA and SQIVND (reference sequence). Deletions cut 6 bases from V and 6 bases from J, with 17 bases between. CDR3 protein: CASSPAGGYHGYTF. In DNA, the CDR3 is TGTGCCAGTAGCCCGGCTGGGGGCTATCATGGCTACACCTTC.